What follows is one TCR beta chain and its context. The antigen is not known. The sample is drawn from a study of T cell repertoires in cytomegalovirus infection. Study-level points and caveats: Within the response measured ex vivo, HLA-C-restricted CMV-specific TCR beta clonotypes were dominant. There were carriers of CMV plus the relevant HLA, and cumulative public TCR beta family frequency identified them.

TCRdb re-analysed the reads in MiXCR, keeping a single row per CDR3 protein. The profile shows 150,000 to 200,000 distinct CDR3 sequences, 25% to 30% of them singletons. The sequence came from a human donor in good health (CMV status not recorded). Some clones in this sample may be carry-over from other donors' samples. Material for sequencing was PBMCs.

In DNA, the CDR3 is TGTGCCAGCAGTTTGGAACAGGGAGGGAACAATCAGCCCCAGCATTTT. This translates into CASSLEQGGNNQPQHF. The chain uses TRBV12-3 or TRBV12-4 and TRBJ1-5; possibly TRBD1 for D (6 bases). CDR3 length: 16 amino acids. The V gene lost 3 bases and the J gene lost 3 bases, with 15 bases spanning the gap.